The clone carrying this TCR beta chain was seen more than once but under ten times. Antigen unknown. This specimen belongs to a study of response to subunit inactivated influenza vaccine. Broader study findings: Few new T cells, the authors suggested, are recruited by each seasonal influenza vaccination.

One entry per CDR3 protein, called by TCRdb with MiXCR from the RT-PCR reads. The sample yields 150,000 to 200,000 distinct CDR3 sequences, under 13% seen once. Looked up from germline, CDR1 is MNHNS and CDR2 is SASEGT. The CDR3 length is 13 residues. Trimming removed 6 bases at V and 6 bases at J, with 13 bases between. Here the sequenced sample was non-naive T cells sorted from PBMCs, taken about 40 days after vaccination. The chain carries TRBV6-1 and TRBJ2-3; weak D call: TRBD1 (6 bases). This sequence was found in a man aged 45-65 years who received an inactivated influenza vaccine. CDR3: CASSGQLADTQYF. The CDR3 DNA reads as TGTGCCAGCAGCGGACAGCTCGCGGATACGCAGTATTTT.